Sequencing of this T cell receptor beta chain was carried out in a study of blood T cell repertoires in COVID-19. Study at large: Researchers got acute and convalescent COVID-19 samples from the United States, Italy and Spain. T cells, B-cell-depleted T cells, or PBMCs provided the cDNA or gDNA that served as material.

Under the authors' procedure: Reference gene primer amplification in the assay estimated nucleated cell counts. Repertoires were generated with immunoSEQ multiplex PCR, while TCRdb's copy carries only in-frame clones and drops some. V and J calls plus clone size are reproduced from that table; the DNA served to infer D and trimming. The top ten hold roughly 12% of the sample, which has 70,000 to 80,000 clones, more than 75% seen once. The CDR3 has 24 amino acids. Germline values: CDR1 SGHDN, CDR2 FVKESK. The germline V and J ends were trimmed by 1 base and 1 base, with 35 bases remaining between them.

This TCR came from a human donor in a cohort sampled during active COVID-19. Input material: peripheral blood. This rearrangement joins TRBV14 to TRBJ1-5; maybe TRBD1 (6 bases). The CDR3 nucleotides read TGTGCCAGCAGCCAAGTTCCCGCGGAGACTCTGGACAGCTCTACTCCTCCCAGCAATCAGCCCCAGCATTTT. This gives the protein CASSQVPAETLDSSTPPSNQPQHF.